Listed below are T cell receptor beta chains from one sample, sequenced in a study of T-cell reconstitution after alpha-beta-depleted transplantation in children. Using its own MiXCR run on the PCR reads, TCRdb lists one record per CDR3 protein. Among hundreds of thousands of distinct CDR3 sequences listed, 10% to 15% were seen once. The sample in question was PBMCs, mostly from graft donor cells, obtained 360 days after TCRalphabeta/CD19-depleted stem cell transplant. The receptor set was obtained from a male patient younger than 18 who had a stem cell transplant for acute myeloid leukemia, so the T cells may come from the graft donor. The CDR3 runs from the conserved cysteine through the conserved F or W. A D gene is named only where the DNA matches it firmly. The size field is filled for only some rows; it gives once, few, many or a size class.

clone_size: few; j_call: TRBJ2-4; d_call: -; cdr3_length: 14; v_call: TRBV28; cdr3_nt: TGTGCCAGCAGGGTCATCGAGGCCAAAAACATTCAGTACTTC; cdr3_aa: CASRVIEAKNIQYF
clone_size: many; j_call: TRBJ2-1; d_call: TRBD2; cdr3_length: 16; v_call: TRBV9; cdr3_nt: TGTGCCAGCAGCGTAGTAATAGCGGGGCGCTACGGTGAGCAGTTCTTC; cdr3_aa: CASSVVIAGRYGEQFF
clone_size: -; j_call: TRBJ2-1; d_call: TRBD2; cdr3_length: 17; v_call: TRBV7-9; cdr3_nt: TGTGCCAGCAGCTTAGGTGGGCTAGCGGGAGTGGAGAATGAGCAGTTCTTC; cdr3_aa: CASSLGGLAGVENEQFF
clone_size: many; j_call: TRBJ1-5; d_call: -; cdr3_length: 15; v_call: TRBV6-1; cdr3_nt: TGTGCCAGCAGCTCAACAGGGTTGGGCAATCAGCCCCAGCATTTT; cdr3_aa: CASSSTGLGNQPQHF
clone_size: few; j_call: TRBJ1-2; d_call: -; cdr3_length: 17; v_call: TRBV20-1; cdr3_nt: TGCAGTGCTAGAGAGCGATTCAGGGATAAGGCTAACTATGGCTACACCTTC; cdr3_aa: CSARERFRDKANYGYTF
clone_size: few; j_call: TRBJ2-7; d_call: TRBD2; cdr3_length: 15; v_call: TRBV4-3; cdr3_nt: TGCGCCAGCAGCGTTCAGCGGGAGGGAAAATACGAGCAGTACTTC; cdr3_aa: CASSVQREGKYEQYF
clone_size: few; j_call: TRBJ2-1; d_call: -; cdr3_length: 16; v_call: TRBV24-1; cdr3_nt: TGTGCCACCAGTGATTTGCCCGCGGCTTCCTACAATGAGCAGTTCTTC; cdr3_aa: CATSDLPAASYNEQFF
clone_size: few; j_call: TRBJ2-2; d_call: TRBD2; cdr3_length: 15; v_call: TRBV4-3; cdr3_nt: TGCGCCAGCAGCTACCTAGCGGGAGCAGTCGGGGAGCTGTTTTTT; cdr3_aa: CASSYLAGAVGELFF
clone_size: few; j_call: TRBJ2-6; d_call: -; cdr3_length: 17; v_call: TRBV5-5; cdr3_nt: TGTGCCAGCAGCTTGGGGCCTTTATCCTCTGGGGCCAACGTCCTGACTTTC; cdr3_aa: CASSLGPLSSGANVLTF
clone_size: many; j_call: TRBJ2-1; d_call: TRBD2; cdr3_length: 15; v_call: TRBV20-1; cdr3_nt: TGCAGTGCTAGTAGCGTCTCCGGACTAGCGGCGGAGCAGTTCTTC; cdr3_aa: CSASSVSGLAAEQFF
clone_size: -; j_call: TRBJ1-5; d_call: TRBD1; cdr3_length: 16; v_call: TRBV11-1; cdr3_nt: TGTGCCAGCAATCTCGATTGGGACAGGGGGAATCAGCCCCAGCATTTT; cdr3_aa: CASNLDWDRGNQPQHF
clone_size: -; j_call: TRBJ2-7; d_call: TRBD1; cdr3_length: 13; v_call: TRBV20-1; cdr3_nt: TGCAGTGCTACCGGGACAGGGTGGAGCGAGCAGTACTTC; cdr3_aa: CSATGTGWSEQYF
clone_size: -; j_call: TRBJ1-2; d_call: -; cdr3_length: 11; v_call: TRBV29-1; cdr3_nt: TGCAGCGTTGATGGGGCAGGTGGCTACACCTTC; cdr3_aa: CSVDGAGGYTF
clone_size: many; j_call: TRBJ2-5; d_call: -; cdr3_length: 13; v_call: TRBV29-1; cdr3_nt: TGCAGCGTGAGCACCGCGCCCCAAGAAACCCAGTACTTC; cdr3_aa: CSVSTAPQETQYF
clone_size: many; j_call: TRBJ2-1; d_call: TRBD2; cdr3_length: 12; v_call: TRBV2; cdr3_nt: TGTGCCAGCACCCCAGGACTAGCGGGTATGGTCTTC; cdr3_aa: CASTPGLAGMVF
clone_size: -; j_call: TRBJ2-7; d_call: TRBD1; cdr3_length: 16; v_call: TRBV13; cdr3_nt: TGTGCCAGCAGCTCTCGGACAGGTGTGAGCTCCTACGAGCAGTACTTC; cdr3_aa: CASSSRTGVSSYEQYF
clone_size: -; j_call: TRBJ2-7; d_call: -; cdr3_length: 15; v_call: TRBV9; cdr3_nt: TGTGCCAGCAGCGCGACGTCGACGGGAGTCTACGAGCAGTACTTC; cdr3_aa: CASSATSTGVYEQYF
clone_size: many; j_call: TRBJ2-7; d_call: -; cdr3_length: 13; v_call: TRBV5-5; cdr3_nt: TGTGCCAGCAGCCTAAACAGGGTGTACGAGCAGTACTTC; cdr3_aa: CASSLNRVYEQYF
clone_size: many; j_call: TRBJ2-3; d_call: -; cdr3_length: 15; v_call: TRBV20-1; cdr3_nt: TGCAGTGCTAGTTACGCGGGCGTTAGCACAGATACGCAGTATTTT; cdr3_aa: CSASYAGVSTDTQYF
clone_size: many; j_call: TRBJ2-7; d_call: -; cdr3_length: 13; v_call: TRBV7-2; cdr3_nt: TGTGCCAGCAGCTTAAGATGGGGGGACGAGCAGTACTTC; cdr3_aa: CASSLRWGDEQYF
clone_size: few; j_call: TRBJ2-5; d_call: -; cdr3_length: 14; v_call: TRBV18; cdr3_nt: TGTGCCAGCTCACCCGGACTTTCTCAAGAGACCCAGTACTTC; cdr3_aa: CASSPGLSQETQYF
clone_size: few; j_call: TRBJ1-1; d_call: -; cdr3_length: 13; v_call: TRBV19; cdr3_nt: TGTGCCAGTAGGACAGCGATGAACACTGAAGCTTTCTTT; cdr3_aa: CASRTAMNTEAFF
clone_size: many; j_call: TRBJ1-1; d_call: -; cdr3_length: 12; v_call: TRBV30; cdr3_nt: TGTGCCTGGGGCCGGGGGCGCACTGAAGCTTTCTTT; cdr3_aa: CAWGRGRTEAFF
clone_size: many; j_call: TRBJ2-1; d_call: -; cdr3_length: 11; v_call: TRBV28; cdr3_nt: TGTGCCAGTCTCATTTGGGGCGAACAGTTCTTC; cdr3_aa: CASLIWGEQFF
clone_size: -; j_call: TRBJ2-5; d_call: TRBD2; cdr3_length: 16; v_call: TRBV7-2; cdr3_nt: TGTGCCAGCAGCTCTCGACTAGCGGGAGGCCCAGAGACCCAGTACTTC; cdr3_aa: CASSSRLAGGPETQYF
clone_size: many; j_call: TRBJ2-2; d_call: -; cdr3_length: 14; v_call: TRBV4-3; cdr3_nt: TGCGCCAGCAGCCAACTTCAGGGCACCGGGGAGCTGTTTTTT; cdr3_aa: CASSQLQGTGELFF
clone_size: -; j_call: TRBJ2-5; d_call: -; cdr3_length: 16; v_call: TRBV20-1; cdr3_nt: TGCAGTGCATTGGACTGGGGGGAACCTGTGCAAGAGACCCAGTACTTC; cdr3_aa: CSALDWGEPVQETQYF
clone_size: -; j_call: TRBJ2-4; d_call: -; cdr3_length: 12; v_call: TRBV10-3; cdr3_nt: TGTGCCATCGGGACCCCGACGAACATTCAGTACTTC; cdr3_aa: CAIGTPTNIQYF
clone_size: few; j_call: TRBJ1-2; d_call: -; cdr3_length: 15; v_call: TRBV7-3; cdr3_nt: TGTGCCAGCAGCCCCCACAGGGAGCGGGGCTATGGCTACACCTTC; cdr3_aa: CASSPHRERGYGYTF
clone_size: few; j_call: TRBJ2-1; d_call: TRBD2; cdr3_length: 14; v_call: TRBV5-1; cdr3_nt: TGCGCCAGCAGCTGGACTAGCGGTTTGGAAGAGCAGTTCTTC; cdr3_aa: CASSWTSGLEEQFF
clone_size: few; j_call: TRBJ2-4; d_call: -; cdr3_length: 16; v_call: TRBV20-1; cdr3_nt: TGCAGTGCTAGAGATGGGAGGATTCTAGCCAAAAACATTCAGTACTTC; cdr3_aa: CSARDGRILAKNIQYF
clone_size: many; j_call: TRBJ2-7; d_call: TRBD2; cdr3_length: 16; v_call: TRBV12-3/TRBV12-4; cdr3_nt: TGTGCCAGCAGTTTTAATCCTAGCGGATATCATTACGAGCAGTACTTC; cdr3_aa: CASSFNPSGYHYEQYF
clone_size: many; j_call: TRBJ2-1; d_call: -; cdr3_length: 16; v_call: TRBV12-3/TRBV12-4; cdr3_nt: TGTGCCAGCAGTTTAGGGGGCTTTGGGACCTACAATGAGCAGTTCTTC; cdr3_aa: CASSLGGFGTYNEQFF
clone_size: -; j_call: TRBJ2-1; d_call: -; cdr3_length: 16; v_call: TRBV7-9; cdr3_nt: TGTGCCAGCAGCACCGGAGGGGGGATAGGGTACAATGAGCAGTTCTTC; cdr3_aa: CASSTGGGIGYNEQFF
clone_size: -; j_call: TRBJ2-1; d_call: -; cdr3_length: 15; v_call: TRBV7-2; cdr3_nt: TGTGCCAGCAGCTTAGTCTGGAGGGCCGACAATGAGCAGTTCTTC; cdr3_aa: CASSLVWRADNEQFF
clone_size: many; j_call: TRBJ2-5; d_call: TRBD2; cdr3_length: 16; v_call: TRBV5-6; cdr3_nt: TGTGCCAGCAGCCAACCCCTCGGACTAGATCAAGAGACCCAGTACTTC; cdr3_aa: CASSQPLGLDQETQYF
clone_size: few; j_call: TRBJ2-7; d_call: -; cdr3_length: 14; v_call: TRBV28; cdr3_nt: TGTGCCAGCAGCCCCACAACTAAAGTCTACGAGCAGTACTTC; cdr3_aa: CASSPTTKVYEQYF
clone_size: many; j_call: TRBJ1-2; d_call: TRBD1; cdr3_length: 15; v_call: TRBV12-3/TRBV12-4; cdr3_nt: TGTGCCAGCAGTTTGCGACAGGGGAGTATCTATGGCTACACCTTC; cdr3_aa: CASSLRQGSIYGYTF
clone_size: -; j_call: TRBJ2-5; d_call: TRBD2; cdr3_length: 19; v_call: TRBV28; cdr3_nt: TGTGCCAGCAGTTTAGAGGGCGGGAGGGCCAGGATATACCAAGAGACCCAGTACTTC; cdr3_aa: CASSLEGGRARIYQETQYF
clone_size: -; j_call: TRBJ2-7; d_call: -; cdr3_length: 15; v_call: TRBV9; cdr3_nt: TGTGCCAGCAGCGTAGCCGTCCAGTCCTCCTACGAGCAGTACTTC; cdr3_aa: CASSVAVQSSYEQYF
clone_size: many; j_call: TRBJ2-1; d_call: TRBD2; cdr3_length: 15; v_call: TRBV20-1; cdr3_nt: TGCAGTGCTGTTAGGGGGACTAGTCAGTCCGATGAGCAGTTCTTC; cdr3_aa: CSAVRGTSQSDEQFF
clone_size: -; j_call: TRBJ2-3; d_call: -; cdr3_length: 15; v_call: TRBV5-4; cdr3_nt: TGTGCCAGCAGCTTGGACGGGAGTGCGGGAGATACGCAGTATTTT; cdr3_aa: CASSLDGSAGDTQYF
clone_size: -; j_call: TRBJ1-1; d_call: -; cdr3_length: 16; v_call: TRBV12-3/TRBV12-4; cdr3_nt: TGTGCCAGCAGTCCCGGGACACCTAAACCTTACACTGAAGCTTTCTTT; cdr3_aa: CASSPGTPKPYTEAFF
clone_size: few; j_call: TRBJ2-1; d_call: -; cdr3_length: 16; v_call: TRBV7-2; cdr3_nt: TGTGCCAGCAGCGTGGTAGGCGGGATCGTCCCCAATGAGCAGTTCTTC; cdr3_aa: CASSVVGGIVPNEQFF
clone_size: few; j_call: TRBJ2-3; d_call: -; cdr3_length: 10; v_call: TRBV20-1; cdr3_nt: TGCAGCCCATTGCCAGATACGCAGTATTTT; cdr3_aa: CSPLPDTQYF
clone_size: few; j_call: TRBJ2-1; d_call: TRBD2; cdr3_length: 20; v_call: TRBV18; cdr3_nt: TGTGCCAGCTCGCAAATCACGGGACTAGCGGGAGCATCCCGGGACAATGAGCAGTTCTTC; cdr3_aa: CASSQITGLAGASRDNEQFF
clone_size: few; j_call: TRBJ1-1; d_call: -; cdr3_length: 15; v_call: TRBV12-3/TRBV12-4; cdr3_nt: TGTGCCAGCAGTAGTACGGGACCCAGGACAACTGAAGCTTTCTTT; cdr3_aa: CASSSTGPRTTEAFF
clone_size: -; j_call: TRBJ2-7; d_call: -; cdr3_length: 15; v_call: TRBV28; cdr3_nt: TGTGCCAGCAGTCCCACGTGGGGAAAAGACTACGAGCAGTACTTC; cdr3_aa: CASSPTWGKDYEQYF